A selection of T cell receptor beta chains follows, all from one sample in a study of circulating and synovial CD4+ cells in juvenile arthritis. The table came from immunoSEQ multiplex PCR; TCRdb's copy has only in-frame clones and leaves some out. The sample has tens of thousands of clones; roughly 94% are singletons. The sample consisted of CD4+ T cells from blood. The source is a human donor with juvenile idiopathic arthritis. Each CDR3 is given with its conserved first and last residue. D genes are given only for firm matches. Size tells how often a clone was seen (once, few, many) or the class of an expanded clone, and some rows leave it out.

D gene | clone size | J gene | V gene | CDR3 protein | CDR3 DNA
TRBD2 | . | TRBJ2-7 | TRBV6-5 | CASSRTSARNEQYF | TGTGCCAGCAGTCGGACTAGCGCCAGGAACGAGCAGTACTTC
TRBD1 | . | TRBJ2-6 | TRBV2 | CASSEQTGGQNVLTF | TGTGCCAGCAGTGAACAAACAGGGGGTCAGAACGTCCTGACTTTC
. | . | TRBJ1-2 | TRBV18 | CASSPPTAANYGYTF | TGTGCCAGCTCACCACCGACAGCAGCTAACTATGGCTACACCTTC
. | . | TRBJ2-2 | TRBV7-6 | CASSLGSRDTGELFF | TGTGCCAGCAGCTTAGGGTCTAGAGACACCGGGGAGCTGTTTTTT
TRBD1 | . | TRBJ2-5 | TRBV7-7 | CASSRQGETQYF | TGTGCCAGCAGCCGACAGGGGGAGACCCAGTACTTC
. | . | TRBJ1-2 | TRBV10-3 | CAIRSSRTAHGYTF | TGTGCCATCAGATCCTCCAGGACAGCTCATGGCTACACCTTC
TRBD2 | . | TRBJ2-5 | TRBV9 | CASSGSLAGGQETQYF | TGTGCCAGCAGCGGGTCACTAGCGGGGGGCCAAGAGACCCAGTACTTC
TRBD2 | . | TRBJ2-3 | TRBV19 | CASSPAGGPDTQYF | TGTGCCAGTAGTCCCGCGGGGGGGCCGGATACGCAGTATTTT
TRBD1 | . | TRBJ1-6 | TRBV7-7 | CASSDPGQEISYNSPLHF | TGTGCTAGCAGCGATCCGGGACAGGAGATCTCCTATAATTCACCCCTCCACTTT
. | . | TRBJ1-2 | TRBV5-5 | CASSLPGNYGYTF | TGTGCCAGCAGCTTGCCGGGGAACTATGGCTACACCTTC
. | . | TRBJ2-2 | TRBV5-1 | CASSLSPGVGSTGELFF | TGCGCCAGCAGCCTATCACCGGGTGTCGGGTCCACCGGGGAGCTGTTTTTT
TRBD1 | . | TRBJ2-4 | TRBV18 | CASSAPRDRAIGNIQYF | TGTGCCAGCTCCGCCCCACGGGACAGGGCTATCGGAAACATTCAGTACTTC
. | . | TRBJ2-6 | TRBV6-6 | CASSYYGSGANVLTF | TGTGCCAGCAGTTATTACGGCTCTGGGGCCAACGTCCTGACTTTC
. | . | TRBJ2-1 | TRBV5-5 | CASSLVHSGEQFF | TGTGCCAGCAGCTTGGTGCACAGCGGGGAGCAGTTCTTC
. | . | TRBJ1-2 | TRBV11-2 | CASSLAGRVSGYTF | TGTGCCAGCAGCTTAGCAGGGAGGGTGAGCGGCTACACCTTC
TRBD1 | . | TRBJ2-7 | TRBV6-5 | CASRPGQGSYEQYF | TGTGCCAGCAGGCCGGGACAGGGATCATACGAGCAGTACTTC
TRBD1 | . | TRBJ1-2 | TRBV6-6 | CASSPQDRALYGYTF | TGTGCCAGCAGTCCCCAGGACAGGGCCCTCTATGGCTACACCTTC
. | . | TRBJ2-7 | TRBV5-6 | CASSFPGSSYEQYF | TGTGCCAGCAGCTTTCCCGGGAGCTCTTACGAGCAGTACTTC
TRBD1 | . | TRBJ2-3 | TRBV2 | CASGGQGPGDTQYF | TGTGCCAGCGGGGGACAGGGACCAGGAGATACGCAGTATTTT
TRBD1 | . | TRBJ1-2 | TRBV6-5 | CASRGQGPYSYTF | TGTGCCAGCAGGGGACAGGGACCTTATAGCTACACCTTC
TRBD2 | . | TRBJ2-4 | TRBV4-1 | CASSSGWSSGGRAKNIQYF | TGCGCCAGCAGCTCCGGGTGGTCTAGCGGGGGGCGAGCCAAAAACATTCAGTACTTC
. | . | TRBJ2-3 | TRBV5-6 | CASSWLREAVYRTDTQYF | TGTGCCAGCAGCTGGCTAAGAGAGGCTGTATACCGCACAGATACGCAGTATTTT
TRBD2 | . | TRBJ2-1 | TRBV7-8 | CASSAILATGEQFF | TGTGCCAGCAGCGCAATACTAGCGACGGGTGAGCAGTTCTTC
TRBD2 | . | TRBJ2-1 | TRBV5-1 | CASSLQAGGLNNEQFF | TGCGCCAGCAGCTTACAAGCGGGGGGGCTCAACAATGAGCAGTTCTTC
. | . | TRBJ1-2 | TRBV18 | CASSPPGGPRNYGYTF | TGTGCCAGCTCACCACCCGGGGGACCGCGTAACTATGGCTACACCTTC
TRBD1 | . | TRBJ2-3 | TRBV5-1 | CASSPRQGQDTQYF | TGCGCCAGCAGCCCCCGACAGGGACAAGATACGCAGTATTTT
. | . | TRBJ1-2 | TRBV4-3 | CASSQESAVAEYGYTF | TGCGCCAGCAGCCAAGAATCGGCGGTGGCCGAGTATGGCTACACCTTC
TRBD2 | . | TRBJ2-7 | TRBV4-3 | CASSQVLATTYEQYF | TGCGCCAGCAGCCAAGTACTAGCGACTACCTACGAGCAGTACTTC
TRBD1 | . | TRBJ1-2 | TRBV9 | CASSVGGTGDIYGYTF | TGTGCCAGCAGCGTAGGGGGGACAGGGGATATCTATGGCTACACCTTC
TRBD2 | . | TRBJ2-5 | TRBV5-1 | CASSDLFGGGAGTQYF | TGCGCCAGCAGCGATTTGTTCGGCGGGGGGGCAGGGACCCAGTACTTC
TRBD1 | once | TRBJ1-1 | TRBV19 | CASTPLQGARTEAFF | TGTGCCAGTACCCCGCTCCAGGGGGCTCGAACTGAAGCTTTCTTT
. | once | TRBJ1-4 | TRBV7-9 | CASSLVGGFEKLFF | TGTGCCAGCAGCTTAGTGGGGGGTTTCGAAAAACTGTTTTTT
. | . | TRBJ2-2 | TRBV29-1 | CSPNDSIQGMGGELFF | TGCAGCCCCAACGATTCAATCCAGGGAATGGGGGGGGAGCTGTTTTTT
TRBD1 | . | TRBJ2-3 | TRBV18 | CAAAGTGSSGGTDTQYF | TGTGCCGCGGCAGGGACAGGGTCCTCCGGGGGGACAGATACGCAGTATTTT
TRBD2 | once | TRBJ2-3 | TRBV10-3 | CAIRGLTSGGASTDTQYF | TGTGCCATCAGAGGTCTGACTAGCGGGGGGGCTTCCACAGATACGCAGTATTTT
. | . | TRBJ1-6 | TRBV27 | CASKLRGGNSPLHF | TGTGCCAGCAAGTTACGGGGGGGAAATTCACCCCTCCACTTT
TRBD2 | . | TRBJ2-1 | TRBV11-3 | CASSSEAASGDNEQFF | TGTGCCAGCAGCTCCGAGGCGGCTAGCGGGGACAATGAGCAGTTCTTC
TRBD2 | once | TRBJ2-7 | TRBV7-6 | CASSSRTSGGATYEQYF | TGTGCCAGCAGCTCTCGGACTAGCGGGGGGGCCACCTACGAGCAGTACTTC
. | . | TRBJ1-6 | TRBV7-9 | CASSPQGAARFSPLHF | TGTGCCAGCAGCCCTCAGGGCGCTGCCCGGTTTTCACCCCTCCACTTT
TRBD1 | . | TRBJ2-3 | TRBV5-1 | CASSRQGEPDTQYF | TGCGCCAGCAGCAGACAGGGGGAACCAGATACGCAGTATTTT
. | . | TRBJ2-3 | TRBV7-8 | CASSRIIRTAALTDTQYF | TGTGCCAGCAGCCGTATAATTCGGACTGCAGCCCTCACAGATACGCAGTATTTT
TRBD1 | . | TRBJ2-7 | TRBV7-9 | CASSKPGQITYEQYF | TGTGCCAGCAGCAAGCCGGGACAGATAACCTACGAGCAGTACTTC
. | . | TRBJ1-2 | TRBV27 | CASGSVNYGYTF | TGTGCCAGCGGGAGTGTGAACTATGGCTACACCTTC
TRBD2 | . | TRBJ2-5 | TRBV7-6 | CASSSRLAGVQETQYF | TGTGCCAGCAGCTCCAGACTAGCGGGGGTACAAGAGACCCAGTACTTC
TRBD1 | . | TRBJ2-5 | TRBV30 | CASQRGPGETQYF | TGTGCCTCCCAAAGGGGGCCGGGGGAGACCCAGTACTTC
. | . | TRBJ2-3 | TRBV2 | CASTVGQSPFLGQYF | TGTGCCAGCACGGTGGGGCAGTCCCCGTTTTTGGGTCAGTATTTT
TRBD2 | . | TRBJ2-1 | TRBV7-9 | CASSSTAGKAYNEQFF | TGTGCCAGCAGCTCCACAGCGGGGAAGGCCTACAATGAGCAGTTCTTC
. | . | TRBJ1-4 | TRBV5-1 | CASSLAYANEKLFF | TGCGCCAGCAGCTTGGCGTATGCTAATGAAAAACTGTTTTTT
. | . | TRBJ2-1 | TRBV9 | CASSRGYYNEQFF | TGTGCCAGCAGCAGGGGATACTACAATGAGCAGTTCTTC
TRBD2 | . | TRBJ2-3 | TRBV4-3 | CASSQGSSGGVGADTQYF | TGCGCCAGCAGCCAGGGATCTAGCGGGGGGGTTGGGGCAGATACGCAGTATTTT
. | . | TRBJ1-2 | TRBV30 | CAWNGRGLYGYTF | TGTGCCTGGAATGGTAGAGGGCTCTATGGCTACACCTTC
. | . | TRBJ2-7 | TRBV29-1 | CSVGQASYEQYF | TGCAGCGTTGGCCAGGCCTCCTACGAGCAGTACTTC
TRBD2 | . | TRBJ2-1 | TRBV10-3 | CAIRGGAGGPVF | TGTGCCATCAGGGGCGGAGCGGGGGGCCCGGTCTTC
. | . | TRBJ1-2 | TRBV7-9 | CASSLAHSPNYGYTF | TGTGCCAGCAGCTTAGCGCACAGCCCTAACTATGGCTACACCTTC
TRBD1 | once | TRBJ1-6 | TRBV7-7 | CASSDPGQEISYNSPLHF | TGTGCTAGCAGCGATCCGGGACAGGAGATCTCCTATAATTCCCCCCTCCACTTT
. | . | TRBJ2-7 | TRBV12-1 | CASRYNRDRDRSEQYF | TGTGCCAGCAGGTACAACCGGGACAGGGACAGGAGCGAGCAGTACTTC
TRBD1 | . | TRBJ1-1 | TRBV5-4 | CASSQQGAWDTEAFF | TGTGCCAGCAGCCAACAGGGGGCGTGGGACACTGAAGCTTTCTTT
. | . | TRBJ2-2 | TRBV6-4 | CASSVVGRLQTGELFF | TGTGCCAGCAGCGTCGTGGGGAGACTACAGACCGGGGAGCTGTTTTTT
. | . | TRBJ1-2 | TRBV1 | CTSSQATPQGKTSYGYTF | TGCACCAGCAGCCAAGCTACCCCACAGGGGAAAACCTCCTATGGCTACACCTTC